These 2 T cell receptor beta chains originate from one sample sequenced in a study of Graves' ophthalmopathy and Graves' hyperthyroidism (dated by TCRdb to the late 2010s). TCRdb lists the instrument as Illumina HiSeq 2000. TCR beta CDR3 regions were amplified from RNA transcripts for repertoire sequencing. The first round was an RT-PCR using HTBI primers with the Qiagen OneStep RT-PCR kit, and this first round was followed by a second-round multiplex PCR, then size selection and purification. The public sequencing data were trimmed at Q25 with fastp and processed into clonotypes with MiXCR by TCRdb, which kept only in-frame beta chains. Rows matching on CDR3 protein sequence are summarized as one entry with the most common DNA and genes. This sample holds 350,000 to 400,000 distinct CDR3 sequences; over 15% were observed only once. The ten largest clonotypes hold roughly 7% of the sample. Input material: peripheral blood. These receptors originate from a young woman with stable Graves' hyperthyroidism. Donor details come from another sample of the same person, matched by shared clones.

This clonotype occurred a few times. This may be a read error: a much more frequent sequence differs by one nucleotide. This rearrangement joins TRBV7-6 to TRBJ2-5; unclear D gene. Germline values: CDR1 SGHVS, CDR2 FNYEAQ. CDR3 length: 13 amino acids. The CDR3 DNA sequence: TGTGCCAGCAGCTTAAATAGGGAAGAGACCAAGTACTTC. Protein: CASSLNREETKYF.

This clonotype was recorded at least ten times. The chain uses TRBV7-9 and TRBJ2-3; 8 positions agree with TRBD2. The CDR3 consists of 15 residues. With 5 bases clipped from V and 1 base from J, the junction kept 5 bases outside the gene matches. The germline CDR1 and CDR2 sequences are SEHNR and FQNEAQ (reference sequence). The DNA for the CDR3 is TGTGCCAGCAGCCAAACGGGGGGGGGCACAGATACGCAGTATTTT. It yields the protein CASSQTGGGTDTQYF.